This TCR beta chain is from a study of shared clonotypes between healthy human individuals. Across the whole study: Serving as donors were two women and a few men, whose ages spanned 18 to 49.

The J segment lost 0 bases and the V segment lost 6 bases, leaving 8 bases of the junction unmatched. The CDR3 totals 15 residues. Per the germline V gene, CDR1 is LNHDA and CDR2 is SQIVND (reference sequence). TCRdb's table, derived via immunoSEQ multiplex PCR, lists solely in-frame clones and lacks some. The sample consists of more than 1.2 million clones, approximately 98.5% of them appearing once. Sample: naive CD4+ T cells sorted from blood. Indicated subset: CD45RA+ positively selected. The source of this sequence is a man aged 25 to 40 in good health. The chain uses TRBV19 and TRBJ2-7, with TRBD2 identical over 7 bases. In nucleotides, the CDR3 is TGTGCCAGTAGCCCGACTAGCCGGAGCTCCTACGAGCAGTACTTC. Amino acids: CASSPTSRSSYEQYF. The full variable domain, its missing parts supplied by reference TRBV19 and TRBJ2-7, is DGGITQSPKYLFRKEGQNVTLSCEQNLNHDAMYWYRQDPGQGLRLIYYSQIVNDFQKGDIAEGYSVSREKKESFPLTVTSAQKNPTAFYLCASSPTSRSSYEQYFGPGTRLTVT.